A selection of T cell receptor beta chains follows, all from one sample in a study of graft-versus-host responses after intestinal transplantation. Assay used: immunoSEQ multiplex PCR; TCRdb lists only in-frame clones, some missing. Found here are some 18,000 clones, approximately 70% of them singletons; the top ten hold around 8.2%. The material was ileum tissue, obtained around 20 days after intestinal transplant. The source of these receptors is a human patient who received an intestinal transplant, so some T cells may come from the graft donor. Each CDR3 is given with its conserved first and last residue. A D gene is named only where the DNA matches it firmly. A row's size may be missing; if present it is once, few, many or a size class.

CASSLRLAGVRETQYF	TGTGCCAGCAGCCTCCGACTAGCGGGGGTACGGGAGACCCAGTACTTC	16	TRBJ2-5	TRBD2	TRBV7-2	NA
CASSSGGGYGYTF	TGTGCCAGCAGCTCAGGGGGCGGCTATGGCTACACCTTC	13	TRBJ1-2	TRBD1	TRBV7-8	NA
CASSQALGDRFPREQYF	TGCGCCAGCAGCCAAGCCCTCGGGGACAGGTTCCCTCGGGAGCAGTACTTC	17	TRBJ2-7	TRBD1	TRBV4-1	NA
CASSTGDSSNYGYTF	TGTGCCAGCAGCACGGGGGACAGTTCTAACTATGGCTACACCTTC	15	TRBJ1-2	TRBD1	TRBV9	large
CASAAGGPYEQYF	TGTGCCAGTGCAGCGGGAGGACCCTACGAGCAGTACTTC	13	TRBJ2-7	TRBD2	TRBV27	NA
CASSWDTNTQYF	TGCGCCAGCAGCTGGGACACTAATACGCAGTATTTT	12	TRBJ2-3	NA	TRBV5-1	NA
CASRDRDTDTGELFF	TGTGCCAGCAGAGACCGGGACACCGACACCGGGGAGCTGTTTTTT	15	TRBJ2-2	NA	TRBV6-5	NA
CASSEAGAGQGIGYTF	TGTGCCAGCAGTGAAGCGGGAGCAGGACAGGGGATAGGCTACACCTTC	16	TRBJ1-2	TRBD1	TRBV2	once
CASSLGSLGYEQYF	TGCGCCAGCAGCTTAGGGAGTCTCGGTTACGAGCAGTACTTC	14	TRBJ2-7	NA	TRBV5-1	NA
CASSFGGMGQAFF	TGTGCCAGCAGCTTCGGAGGGATGGGTCAAGCTTTCTTT	13	TRBJ1-1	NA	TRBV7-9	NA
CASSGQGGRYEQYF	TGTGCCAGCAGTGGACAGGGTGGTCGCTACGAGCAGTACTTC	14	TRBJ2-7	TRBD1	TRBV6-6	NA
CASSLIDRGNTIYF	TGTGCCAGCAGCTTAATCGACAGGGGAAACACCATATATTTT	14	TRBJ1-3	NA	TRBV11-3	NA
CASSIKARNDPYNEQFF	TGTGCCAGTAGTATTAAAGCTCGAAATGATCCCTACAATGAGCAGTTCTTC	17	TRBJ2-1	NA	TRBV19	NA
CASSSGDRGQGGLYEQYF	TGCGCCAGCAGCTCTGGGGACAGGGGGCAAGGGGGCCTCTACGAGCAGTACTTC	18	TRBJ2-7	TRBD1	TRBV5-1	once
CASRSLAGRTDTQYF	TGTGCCAGCAGATCGCTAGCGGGGAGGACAGATACGCAGTATTTT	15	TRBJ2-3	TRBD2	TRBV6-6	NA
CASSLQAGPSSYNEQFF	TGTGCCAGCAGCTTACAAGCGGGACCGAGCTCCTACAATGAGCAGTTCTTC	17	TRBJ2-1	TRBD2	TRBV13	NA
CASSDSSGADTQYF	TGTGCCAGCAGTGACTCTAGCGGGGCAGATACGCAGTATTTT	14	TRBJ2-3	TRBD2	TRBV6-4	once
CASSTWTGPYEQYF	TGTGCCAGCAGCACCTGGACTGGTCCCTACGAGCAGTACTTC	14	TRBJ2-7	NA	TRBV7-9	NA
CASSWVLRNQPQHF	TGTGCCAGTAGTTGGGTCTTGAGGAATCAGCCCCAGCATTTT	14	TRBJ1-5	NA	TRBV19	NA
CASSLAQGYEQYF	TGTGCCAGCAGCTTAGCCCAGGGTTACGAGCAGTACTTC	13	TRBJ2-7	NA	TRBV7-9	NA
CASSLLSEQFF	TGCGCCAGCAGCTTGTTATCCGAGCAGTTCTTC	11	TRBJ2-1	NA	TRBV5-1	NA
CASSAGVSYYEQYF	TGTGCCAGCAGCGCCGGTGTCTCCTACTACGAGCAGTACTTC	14	TRBJ2-7	NA	TRBV11-2	NA
CASSLAGDYGYTF	TGTGCCAGCAGCTTAGCAGGGGACTATGGCTACACCTTC	13	TRBJ1-2	NA	TRBV4-2	few
CASSFGGGGYEQYF	TGTGCCAGCAGTTTTGGAGGGGGCGGCTACGAGCAGTACTTC	14	TRBJ2-7	NA	TRBV27	NA
CASSQLAGNRGDTQYF	TGTGCCAGCAGCCAACTAGCGGGGAACCGGGGGGATACGCAGTATTTT	16	TRBJ2-3	TRBD2	TRBV27	NA
CASSEGGVGTQYF	TGTGCCAGCAGTGAGGGCGGGGTAGGGACCCAGTACTTC	13	TRBJ2-5	NA	TRBV6-1	medium-sized
CASSPQGLQETQYF	TGTGCCAGCAGCCCGCAGGGGCTCCAAGAGACCCAGTACTTC	14	TRBJ2-5	NA	TRBV7-2	NA
CASSLLGQGAGGYTF	TGTGCCAGCAGCTTGTTGGGACAGGGGGCGGGTGGCTACACCTTC	15	TRBJ1-2	TRBD1	TRBV5-6	NA
CASSQDWPGIFEAFF	TGCGCCAGCAGCCAAGATTGGCCGGGAATCTTCGAAGCTTTCTTT	15	TRBJ1-1	NA	TRBV4-1	NA
CASSDSGGSYNEQFF	TGTGCCAGCAGCGATAGCGGGGGGTCCTACAATGAGCAGTTCTTC	15	TRBJ2-1	TRBD2	TRBV7-8	NA
CASSVGAGGNNEQFF	TGTGCCAGCAGCGTAGGAGCGGGGGGGAACAATGAGCAGTTCTTC	15	TRBJ2-1	TRBD2	TRBV9	NA
CASSQSGESYNEQFF	TGTGCCAGCAGCCAAAGCGGGGAGTCCTACAATGAGCAGTTCTTC	15	TRBJ2-1	TRBD2	TRBV5-4	NA
CASSQVGPEDRKLFF	TGCGCCAGCAGCCAAGTCGGGCCGGAGGATCGAAAACTGTTTTTT	15	TRBJ1-4	NA	TRBV4-3	few
CASSPEAGAHYNEQFF	TGTGCCAGCAGCCCCGAGGCGGGAGCTCACTACAATGAGCAGTTCTTC	16	TRBJ2-1	TRBD2	TRBV9	few
CASSFQGQAAFF	TGTGCCAGCAGCTTTCAGGGACAGGCGGCTTTCTTT	12	TRBJ1-1	TRBD1	TRBV7-3	few
CASSSRLSAFF	TGTGCCAGCAGCTCACGGTTATCAGCTTTCTTT	11	TRBJ1-1	NA	TRBV7-9	NA
CASSLQGNTEAFF	TGTGCCAGCAGTCTGCAGGGTAACACTGAAGCTTTCTTT	13	TRBJ1-1	NA	TRBV27	once
CASRQGNEQFF	TGCGCCAGCAGACAGGGGAATGAGCAGTTCTTC	11	TRBJ2-1	TRBD1	TRBV4-1	few
CASSQDTGQYNEQFF	TGCGCCAGCAGCCAAGATACAGGACAGTATAATGAGCAGTTCTTC	15	TRBJ2-1	NA	TRBV4-1	once
CASSIARTSYEQYF	TGTGCCAGTAGTATTGCTAGAACCTCCTACGAGCAGTACTTC	14	TRBJ2-7	NA	TRBV19	NA
CASSFGALNEAFF	TGTGCCAGCAGTTTTGGGGCGTTAAACGAAGCTTTCTTT	13	TRBJ1-1	NA	TRBV27	NA
CASSQEVGTGVYEQYF	TGTGCCAGCAGCCAAGAGGTTGGGACAGGGGTTTACGAGCAGTACTTC	16	TRBJ2-7	TRBD1	TRBV4-2	few
CATGTSGRNEQYF	TGTGCCACCGGGACTAGCGGGAGGAACGAGCAGTACTTC	13	TRBJ2-7	TRBD2	TRBV10-3	few
CASSFGVTSGAYEQYF	TGTGCCAGCAGCTTCGGTGTGACTAGCGGGGCGTACGAGCAGTACTTC	16	TRBJ2-7	TRBD2	TRBV7-9	NA
CASSGDRTGNTIYF	TGTGCCAGCAGTGGAGACAGAACTGGAAACACCATATATTTT	14	TRBJ1-3	NA	TRBV2	NA
CSVAKLAGARTDTQYF	TGCAGCGTCGCGAAACTAGCGGGGGCACGCACAGATACGCAGTATTTT	16	TRBJ2-3	TRBD2	TRBV29-1	NA
CASSLGYGGVFGYTF	TGTGCCAGCAGCTTAGGGTATGGAGGGGTCTTTGGCTACACCTTC	15	TRBJ1-2	NA	TRBV11-2	NA
CACKAGTGETVGQYF	TGTGCCTGCAAGGCCGGGACAGGGGAAACAGTTGGGCAGTACTTC	15	TRBJ2-7	TRBD1	TRBV28	NA
CASSETGGSYEQYF	TGTGCCAGCAGTGAGACGGGGGGCTCCTACGAGCAGTACTTC	14	TRBJ2-7	TRBD2	TRBV6-1	NA
CASSLVTGLAGGLGRGEQYF	TGTGCCAGCAGCTTGGTTACGGGACTAGCGGGAGGGCTCGGTAGGGGCGAGCAGTACTTC	20	TRBJ2-7	TRBD2	TRBV5-8	NA
CASSPIFNVPQGANTEAFF	TGTGCCAGCTCACCAATTTTCAACGTGCCACAGGGAGCGAACACTGAAGCTTTCTTT	19	TRBJ1-1	NA	TRBV18	NA
CASTSSRTGFNQPQHF	TGTGCCAGCACTTCCTCCCGGACAGGGTTTAATCAGCCCCAGCATTTT	16	TRBJ1-5	TRBD1	TRBV6-5	NA
CASSLVTPGYGYTF	TGTGCCAGCAGCTTGGTCACCCCGGGCTATGGCTACACCTTC	14	TRBJ1-2	NA	TRBV7-9	NA
CASALQGAFLETQYF	TGTGCCAGCGCCTTACAGGGGGCTTTTTTGGAGACCCAGTACTTC	15	TRBJ2-5	TRBD1	TRBV6-5	NA
CASSSPMDSPIDEQFF	TGTGCCAGCAGCTCACCCATGGACAGTCCGATCGATGAGCAGTTCTTC	16	TRBJ2-1	NA	TRBV7-9	few
CASSLVAGSSSEQYF	TGTGCCAGCAGCTTAGTCGCCGGGAGCTCAAGCGAGCAGTACTTC	15	TRBJ2-7	NA	TRBV7-9	few
CASSVSLTGNYGYTF	TGTGCCAGCAGCGTATCTCTGACAGGCAACTATGGCTACACCTTC	15	TRBJ1-2	NA	TRBV9	NA
CASSQVLISTGENGYTF	TGTGCCAGCAGCCAAGTCTTGATCTCGACAGGGGAAAATGGCTACACCTTC	17	TRBJ1-2	TRBD1	TRBV4-2	NA
CASSFRDRGRETQYF	TGTGCCAGCAGCTTCCGGGACAGGGGACGAGAGACCCAGTACTTC	15	TRBJ2-5	TRBD1	TRBV11-3	NA
CAWSQDRFYSPLHF	TGTGCCTGGAGTCAGGACAGGTTTTATTCACCCCTCCACTTT	14	TRBJ1-6	TRBD1	TRBV30	NA